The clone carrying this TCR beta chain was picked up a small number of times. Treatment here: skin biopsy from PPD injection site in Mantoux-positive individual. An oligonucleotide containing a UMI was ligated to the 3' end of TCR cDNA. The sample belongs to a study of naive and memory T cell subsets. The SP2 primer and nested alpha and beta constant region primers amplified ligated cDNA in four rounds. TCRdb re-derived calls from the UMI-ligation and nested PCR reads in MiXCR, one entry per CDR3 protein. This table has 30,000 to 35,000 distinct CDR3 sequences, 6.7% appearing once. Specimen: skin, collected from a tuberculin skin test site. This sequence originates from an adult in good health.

CDR3 loop: CASSLAGQERTPLHF. The CDR3 DNA reads TGTGCCAGCAGCTTGGCGGGACAGGAGAGGACACCCCTCCACTTT. V gene TRBV5-5 combines with J gene TRBJ1-6; 8 bases match TRBD1. The junction had 7 bases not matched to a gene; V was cut back by 0 bases and J by 11 bases. From germline, CDR1 is SGHKS and CDR2 YYEKEE (reference sequence). This CDR3 is 15 amino acids long.